A single TCR beta chain is shown here with its context. No antigen is known for it. This sample is part of a study of naive and memory T cell subsets. Two oligonucleotides, mixed equimolar, formed the beta constant-region primer covering TRBC1 and TRBC2. TCRdb passed the UMI-ligation and nested PCR reads through MiXCR, listing each CDR3 protein once. The sample carries roughly 140,000 distinct CDR3 sequences, about a sixth recorded once. General study results and limits: The power law exponent of TCR abundance differed between naive and memory cells. From naive to CM, EM and EMRA, diversity decreased and Gini increased.

The V end was cut by 6 bases, the J end by 2 bases, with 14 bases between. This CDR3 spans 14 amino acids. Looked up from germline, CDR1 is MNHEY and CDR2 is SVGAGI. Source material: naive CD4+ T cells from blood. The receptor was derived from a human donor in good health. The chain combines TRBV6-5 with TRBJ2-7; D is perhaps TRBD1 (6 bases). The CDR3 loop is CASSLSTGTYEQYF. In DNA, the CDR3 is TGTGCCAGCAGCTTATCGACAGGTACCTACGAGCAGTACTTC.